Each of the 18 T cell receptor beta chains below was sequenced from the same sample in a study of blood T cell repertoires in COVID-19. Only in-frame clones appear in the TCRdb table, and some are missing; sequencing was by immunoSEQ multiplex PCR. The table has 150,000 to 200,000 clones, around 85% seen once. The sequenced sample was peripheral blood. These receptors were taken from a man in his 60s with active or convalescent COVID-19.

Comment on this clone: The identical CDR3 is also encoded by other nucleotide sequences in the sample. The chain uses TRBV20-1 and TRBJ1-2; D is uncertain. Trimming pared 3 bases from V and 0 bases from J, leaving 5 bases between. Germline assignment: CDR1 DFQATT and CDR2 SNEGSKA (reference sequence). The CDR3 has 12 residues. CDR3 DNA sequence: TGCAGTGCTAGTATCGCTAACTATGGCTACACCTTC. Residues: CSASIANYGYTF.

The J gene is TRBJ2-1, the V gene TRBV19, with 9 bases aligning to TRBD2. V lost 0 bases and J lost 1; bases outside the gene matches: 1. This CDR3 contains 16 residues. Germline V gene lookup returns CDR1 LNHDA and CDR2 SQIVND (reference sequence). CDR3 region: CASSIEAGGSYNEQFF. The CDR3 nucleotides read TGTGCCAGTAGTATAGAAGCGGGGGGATCCTACAATGAGCAGTTCTTC.

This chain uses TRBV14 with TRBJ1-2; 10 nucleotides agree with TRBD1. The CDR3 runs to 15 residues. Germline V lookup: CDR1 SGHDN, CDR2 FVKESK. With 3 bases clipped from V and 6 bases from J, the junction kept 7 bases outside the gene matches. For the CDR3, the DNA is TGTGCCAGCAGCCACCTGGACAGGGGGAGCGATGGCTACACCTTC. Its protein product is CASSHLDRGSDGYTF. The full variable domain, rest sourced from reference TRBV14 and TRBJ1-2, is EAGVTQFPSHSVIEKGQTVTLRCDPISGHDNLYWYRRVMGKEIKFLLHFVKESKQDESGMPNNRFLAERTGGTYSTLKVQPAELEDSGVYFCASSHLDRGSDGYTFGSGTRLTVV.

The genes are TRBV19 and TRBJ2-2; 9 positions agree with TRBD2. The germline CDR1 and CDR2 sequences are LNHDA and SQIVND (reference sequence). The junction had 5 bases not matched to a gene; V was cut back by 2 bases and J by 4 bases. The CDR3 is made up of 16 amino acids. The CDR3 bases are TGTGCCAGTAGTATACCCAGCGGGGGGCTCACCGGGGAGCTGTTTTTT. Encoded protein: CASSIPSGGLTGELFF. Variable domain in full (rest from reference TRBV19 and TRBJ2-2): DGGITQSPKYLFRKEGQNVTLSCEQNLNHDAMYWYRQDPGQGLRLIYYSQIVNDFQKGDIAEGYSVSREKKESFPLTVTSAQKNPTAFYLCASSIPSGGLTGELFFGEGSRLTVL.

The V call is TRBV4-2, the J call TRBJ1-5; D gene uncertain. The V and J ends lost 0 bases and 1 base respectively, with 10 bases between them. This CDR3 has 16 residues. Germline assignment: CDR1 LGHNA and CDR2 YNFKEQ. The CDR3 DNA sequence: TGTGCCAGCAGCCAAGATACGGGGAAAAGCAATCAGCCCCAGCATTTT. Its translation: CASSQDTGKSNQPQHF.

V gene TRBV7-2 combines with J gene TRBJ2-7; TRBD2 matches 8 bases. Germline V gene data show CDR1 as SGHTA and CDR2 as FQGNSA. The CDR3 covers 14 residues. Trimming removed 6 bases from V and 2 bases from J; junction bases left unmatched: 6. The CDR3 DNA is TGTGCCAGCAGTCGGGGGGGGCAAGCCTACGAGCAGTACTTC. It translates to CASSRGGQAYEQYF. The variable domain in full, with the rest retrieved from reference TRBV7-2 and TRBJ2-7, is GAGVSQSPSNKVTEKGKDVELRCDPISGHTALYWYRQSLGQGLEFLIYFQGNSAPDKSGLPSDRFSAERTGGSVSTLTIQRTQQEDSAVYLCASSRGGQAYEQYFGPGTRLTVT.

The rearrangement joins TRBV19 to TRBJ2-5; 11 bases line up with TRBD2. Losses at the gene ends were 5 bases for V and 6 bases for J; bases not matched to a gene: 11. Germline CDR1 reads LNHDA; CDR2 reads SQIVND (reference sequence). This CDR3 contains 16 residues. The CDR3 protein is CASSPQYSGGAKTQYF. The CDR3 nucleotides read TGTGCCAGTAGTCCGCAGTATAGCGGGGGGGCGAAGACCCAGTACTTC.

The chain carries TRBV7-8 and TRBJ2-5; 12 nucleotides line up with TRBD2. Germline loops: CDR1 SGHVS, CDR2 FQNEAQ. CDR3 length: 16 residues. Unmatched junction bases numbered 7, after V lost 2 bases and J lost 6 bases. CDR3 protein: CASSLTTSGGAQTQYF. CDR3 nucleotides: TGTGCCAGCAGCTTAACGACTAGCGGGGGAGCCCAGACCCAGTACTTC.

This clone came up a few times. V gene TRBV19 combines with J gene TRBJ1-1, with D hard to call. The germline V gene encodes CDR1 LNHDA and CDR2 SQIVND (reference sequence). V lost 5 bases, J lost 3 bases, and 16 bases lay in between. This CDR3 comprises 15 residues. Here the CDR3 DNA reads TGTGCCAGTAGTCCCCACGAGTCCGGTTACACTGAAGCTTTCTTT. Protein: CASSPHESGYTEAFF.

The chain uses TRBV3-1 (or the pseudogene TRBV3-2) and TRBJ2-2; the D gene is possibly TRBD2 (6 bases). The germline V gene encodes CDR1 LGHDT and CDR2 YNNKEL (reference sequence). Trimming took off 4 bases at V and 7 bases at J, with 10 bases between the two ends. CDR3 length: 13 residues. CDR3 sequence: CASSRDLIGELFF. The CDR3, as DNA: TGTGCCAGCAGCCGGGACTTGATCGGGGAGCTGTTTTTT.

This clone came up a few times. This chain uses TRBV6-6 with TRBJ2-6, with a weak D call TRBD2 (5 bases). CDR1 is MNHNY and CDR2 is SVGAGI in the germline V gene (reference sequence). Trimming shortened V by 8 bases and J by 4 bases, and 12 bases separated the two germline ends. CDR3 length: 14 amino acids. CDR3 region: CASQMREGANVLTF. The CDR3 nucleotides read TGTGCCAGCCAAATGAGGGAAGGGGCCAACGTCCTGACTTTC.

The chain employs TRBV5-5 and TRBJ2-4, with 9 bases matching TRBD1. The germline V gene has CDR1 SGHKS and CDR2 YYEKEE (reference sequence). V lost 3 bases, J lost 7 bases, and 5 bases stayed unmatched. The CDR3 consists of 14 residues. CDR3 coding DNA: TGTGCCAGCAGCTGGGGACAGGGAACGAACATTCAGTACTTC. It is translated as CASSWGQGTNIQYF. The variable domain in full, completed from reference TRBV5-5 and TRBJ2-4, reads DAGVTQSPTHLIKTRGQQVTLRCSPISGHKSVSWYQQVLGQGPQFIFQYYEKEERGRGNFPDRFSARQFPNYSSELNVNALLLGDSALYLCASSWGQGTNIQYFGAGTRLSVL.

This CDR3 reads CATSRAGAWQYF. CDR3 coding DNA: TGTGCCACCAGCAGGGCAGGGGCCTGGCAGTATTTT. The rearrangement links TRBV15 to TRBJ2-3; weak D call: TRBD1 (6 bases). The CDR3 length is 12 residues. From germline, CDR1 is LNHNV and CDR2 YYDKDF (reference sequence). V gave up 3 bases and J gave up 11 bases, with 12 bases separating them.

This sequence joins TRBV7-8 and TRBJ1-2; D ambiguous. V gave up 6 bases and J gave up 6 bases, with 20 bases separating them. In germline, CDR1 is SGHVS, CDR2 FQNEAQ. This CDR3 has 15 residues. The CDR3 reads CASRSAGRLSNGYTF. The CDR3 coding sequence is TGTGCCAGCAGATCGGCCGGCAGGCTGTCGAATGGCTACACCTTC.

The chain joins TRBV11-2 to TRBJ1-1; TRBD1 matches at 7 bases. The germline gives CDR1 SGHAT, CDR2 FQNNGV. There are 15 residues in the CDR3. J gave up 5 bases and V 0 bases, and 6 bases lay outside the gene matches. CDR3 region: CASSLEGGPKTEAFF. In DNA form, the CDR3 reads TGTGCCAGCAGCTTAGAAGGGGGCCCGAAAACTGAAGCTTTCTTT.

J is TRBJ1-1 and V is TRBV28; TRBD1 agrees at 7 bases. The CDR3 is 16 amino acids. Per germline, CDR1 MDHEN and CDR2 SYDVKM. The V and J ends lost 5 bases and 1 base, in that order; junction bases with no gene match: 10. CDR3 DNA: TGTGCCAGCAGTCAGACAGGGAACTTTCCGAACACTGAAGCTTTCTTT. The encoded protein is CASSQTGNFPNTEAFF.

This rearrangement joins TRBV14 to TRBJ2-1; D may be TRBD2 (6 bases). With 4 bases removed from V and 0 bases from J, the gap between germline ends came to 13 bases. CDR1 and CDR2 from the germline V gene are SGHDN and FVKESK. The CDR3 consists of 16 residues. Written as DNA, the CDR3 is TGTGCCAGCAGCCTTATAGCGGTCGGCTCCTACAATGAGCAGTTCTTC. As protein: CASSLIAVGSYNEQFF.

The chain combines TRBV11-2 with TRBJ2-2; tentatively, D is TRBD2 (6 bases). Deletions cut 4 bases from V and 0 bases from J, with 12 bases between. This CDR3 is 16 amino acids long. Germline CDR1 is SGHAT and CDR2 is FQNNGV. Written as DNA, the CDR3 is TGTGCCAGCAGCTCCCGAGGAGGGGCGAACACCGGGGAGCTGTTTTTT. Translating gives CASSSRGGANTGELFF.